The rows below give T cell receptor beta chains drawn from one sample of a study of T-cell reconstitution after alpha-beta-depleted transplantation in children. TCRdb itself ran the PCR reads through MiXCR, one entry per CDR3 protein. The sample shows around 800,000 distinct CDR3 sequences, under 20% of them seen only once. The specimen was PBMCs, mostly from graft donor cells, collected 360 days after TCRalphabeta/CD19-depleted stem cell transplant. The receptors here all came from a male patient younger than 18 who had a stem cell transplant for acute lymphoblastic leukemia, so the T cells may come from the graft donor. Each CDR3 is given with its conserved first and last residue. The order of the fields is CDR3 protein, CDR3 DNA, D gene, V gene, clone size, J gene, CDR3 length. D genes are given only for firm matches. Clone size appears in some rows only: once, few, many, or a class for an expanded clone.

cdr3_aa: CASRRDQGSFTQYF
cdr3_nt: TGTGCCAGCAGGCGGGACCAGGGGTCTTTTACGCAGTATTTT
d_call: .
v_call: TRBV12-3/TRBV12-4
clone_size: .
j_call: TRBJ2-3
cdr3_length: 14

cdr3_aa: CSFLGTGGAGANVLTF
cdr3_nt: TGCAGCTTCCTTGGGACAGGGGGCGCGGGGGCCAACGTCCTGACTTTC
d_call: TRBD1
v_call: TRBV29-1
clone_size: many
j_call: TRBJ2-6
cdr3_length: 16

cdr3_aa: CASKVERRTGVHEQYF
cdr3_nt: TGCGCCAGCAAAGTAGAAAGGAGGACAGGGGTCCACGAGCAGTACTTC
d_call: TRBD1
v_call: TRBV5-1
clone_size: few
j_call: TRBJ2-7
cdr3_length: 16

cdr3_aa: CASSLGQGGYQPQHF
cdr3_nt: TGTGCCAGCAGTTTAGGACAGGGGGGTTATCAGCCCCAGCATTTT
d_call: TRBD1
v_call: TRBV28
clone_size: many
j_call: TRBJ1-5
cdr3_length: 15

cdr3_aa: CASRIDGLAGRSYNEQFF
cdr3_nt: TGTGCCAGCAGGATTGATGGACTAGCGGGACGCTCCTACAATGAGCAGTTCTTC
d_call: TRBD2
v_call: TRBV6-2/TRBV6-3
clone_size: many
j_call: TRBJ2-1
cdr3_length: 18

cdr3_aa: CASRYRFLEQYF
cdr3_nt: TGTGCCAGCAGGTACCGGTTTCTCGAGCAGTACTTC
d_call: .
v_call: TRBV12-3/TRBV12-4
clone_size: many
j_call: TRBJ2-7
cdr3_length: 12

cdr3_aa: CSVVPGQRGRANVLTF
cdr3_nt: TGCAGCGTTGTTCCGGGACAGCGAGGAAGGGCCAACGTCCTGACTTTC
d_call: TRBD1
v_call: TRBV29-1
clone_size: few
j_call: TRBJ2-6
cdr3_length: 16

cdr3_aa: CAWKRGRAYNYEQYF
cdr3_nt: TGTGCCTGGAAGAGGGGGAGGGCCTATAACTACGAGCAGTACTTC
d_call: .
v_call: TRBV30
clone_size: .
j_call: TRBJ2-7
cdr3_length: 15

cdr3_aa: CASRTAARTKEQFF
cdr3_nt: TGTGCCAGCAGGACGGCCGCACGGACTAAAGAGCAGTTCTTC
d_call: .
v_call: TRBV6-4
clone_size: once
j_call: TRBJ2-1
cdr3_length: 14

cdr3_aa: CASSLSIAGNEQFF
cdr3_nt: TGCGCCAGCAGTTTGAGTATTGCGGGGAATGAGCAGTTCTTC
d_call: .
v_call: TRBV5-1
clone_size: few
j_call: TRBJ2-1
cdr3_length: 14

cdr3_aa: CASSLRTSGKETQYF
cdr3_nt: TGTGCCAGCAGTCTCAGGACTAGCGGGAAGGAGACCCAGTACTTC
d_call: TRBD2
v_call: TRBV28
clone_size: many
j_call: TRBJ2-5
cdr3_length: 15

cdr3_aa: CSARLTVNTEAFF
cdr3_nt: TGCAGTGCTAGATTGACAGTGAACACTGAAGCTTTCTTT
d_call: .
v_call: TRBV20-1
clone_size: few
j_call: TRBJ1-1
cdr3_length: 13

cdr3_aa: CASSLVNPAKYPGPQETQYF
cdr3_nt: TGTGCCAGCAGCTTGGTGAACCCCGCCAAATACCCGGGACCCCAAGAGACCCAGTACTTC
d_call: .
v_call: TRBV7-6
clone_size: .
j_call: TRBJ2-5
cdr3_length: 20

cdr3_aa: CASSFVRVGNEQFF
cdr3_nt: TGTGCCAGCAGCTTCGTCAGGGTTGGAAATGAGCAGTTCTTC
d_call: .
v_call: TRBV7-8
clone_size: .
j_call: TRBJ2-1
cdr3_length: 14

cdr3_aa: CASVLKTDTQYF
cdr3_nt: TGTGCCAGCGTATTAAAGACAGATACGCAGTATTTT
d_call: .
v_call: TRBV12-3/TRBV12-4
clone_size: many
j_call: TRBJ2-3
cdr3_length: 12

cdr3_aa: CASSPGGLAGGDRYNEQFF
cdr3_nt: TGTGCCAGCAGCCCCGGGGGACTAGCGGGAGGGGATCGGTACAATGAGCAGTTCTTC
d_call: TRBD2
v_call: TRBV11-1
clone_size: .
j_call: TRBJ2-1
cdr3_length: 19

cdr3_aa: CATSRDRRLTNEQFF
cdr3_nt: TGTGCCACCAGCAGAGATCGGAGACTGACTAATGAGCAGTTCTTC
d_call: .
v_call: TRBV15
clone_size: .
j_call: TRBJ2-1
cdr3_length: 15

cdr3_aa: CASPSGRDGTGELFF
cdr3_nt: TGCGCCAGCCCTAGCGGGAGGGACGGCACCGGGGAGCTGTTTTTT
d_call: TRBD2
v_call: TRBV5-1
clone_size: many
j_call: TRBJ2-2
cdr3_length: 15

cdr3_aa: CATSSPLTGNRAYEQYF
cdr3_nt: TGTGCCACCAGCAGCCCCCTGACAGGGAATCGTGCCTACGAGCAGTACTTC
d_call: TRBD1
v_call: TRBV15
clone_size: few
j_call: TRBJ2-7
cdr3_length: 17

cdr3_aa: CASSMGQGSEKLFF
cdr3_nt: TGTGCCAGCAGCATGGGACAAGGCTCGGAAAAACTGTTTTTT
d_call: .
v_call: TRBV5-8
clone_size: .
j_call: TRBJ1-4
cdr3_length: 14

cdr3_aa: CSAREDRVIGGYTF
cdr3_nt: TGCAGTGCTAGAGAGGACAGGGTTATTGGTGGCTACACCTTC
d_call: TRBD1
v_call: TRBV20-1
clone_size: .
j_call: TRBJ1-2
cdr3_length: 14

cdr3_aa: CASSSRTGGHYEQYF
cdr3_nt: TGTGCCAGCAGTTCCCGGACAGGGGGCCACTACGAGCAGTACTTC
d_call: TRBD1
v_call: TRBV12-3/TRBV12-4
clone_size: .
j_call: TRBJ2-7
cdr3_length: 15

cdr3_aa: CASSSGQAISEAFF
cdr3_nt: TGCGCCAGCAGCTCGGGACAGGCAATATCTGAAGCTTTCTTT
d_call: TRBD1
v_call: TRBV5-1
clone_size: .
j_call: TRBJ1-1
cdr3_length: 14

cdr3_aa: CASSFKYSSYEQYF
cdr3_nt: TGTGCCAGCAGTTTTAAGTACAGCTCCTACGAGCAGTACTTC
d_call: .
v_call: TRBV27
clone_size: .
j_call: TRBJ2-7
cdr3_length: 14

cdr3_aa: CASSLARGQVYLSSYEQYF
cdr3_nt: TGTGCCAGCAGCTTAGCGAGGGGACAGGTCTACCTAAGCTCCTACGAGCAGTACTTC
d_call: TRBD1
v_call: TRBV7-8
clone_size: .
j_call: TRBJ2-7
cdr3_length: 19

cdr3_aa: CASSDFGGSTDTQYF
cdr3_nt: TGTGCCAGCAGTGACTTCGGCGGTAGCACAGATACGCAGTATTTT
d_call: .
v_call: TRBV6-1
clone_size: few
j_call: TRBJ2-3
cdr3_length: 15

cdr3_aa: CASSFLAGGTSDTQYF
cdr3_nt: TGCGCCAGCAGCTTCCTAGCGGGAGGCACCTCAGATACGCAGTATTTT
d_call: TRBD2
v_call: TRBV5-1
clone_size: many
j_call: TRBJ2-3
cdr3_length: 16

cdr3_aa: CASSLVVHTGELFF
cdr3_nt: TGCGCCAGCAGCTTGGTAGTACACACCGGGGAGCTGTTTTTT
d_call: .
v_call: TRBV5-1
clone_size: few
j_call: TRBJ2-2
cdr3_length: 14

cdr3_aa: CASRSRTGGDGNIQYF
cdr3_nt: TGTGCCAGCAGATCCCGGACAGGGGGCGACGGAAACATTCAGTACTTC
d_call: TRBD1
v_call: TRBV6-1
clone_size: few
j_call: TRBJ2-4
cdr3_length: 16

cdr3_aa: CASSQVAPTGELFF
cdr3_nt: TGTGCCAGCAGCCAAGTAGCCCCCACCGGGGAGCTGTTTTTT
d_call: .
v_call: TRBV14
clone_size: .
j_call: TRBJ2-2
cdr3_length: 14

cdr3_aa: CASSLEQVPLYEQYF
cdr3_nt: TGTGCCAGCAGCTTGGAACAGGTCCCCCTCTACGAGCAGTACTTC
d_call: .
v_call: TRBV5-4
clone_size: few
j_call: TRBJ2-7
cdr3_length: 15

cdr3_aa: CASSLDTAGQFYQPQHF
cdr3_nt: TGTGCCAGCAGCTTAGATACCGCGGGACAGTTTTATCAGCCCCAGCATTTT
d_call: TRBD1
v_call: TRBV11-3
clone_size: few
j_call: TRBJ1-5
cdr3_length: 17

cdr3_aa: CATSRGGYEQYF
cdr3_nt: TGTGCCACCAGCAGAGGCGGGTACGAGCAGTACTTC
d_call: .
v_call: TRBV15
clone_size: .
j_call: TRBJ2-7
cdr3_length: 12

cdr3_aa: CASSFRTGGGRNIQYF
cdr3_nt: TGTGCCAGCAGTTTCCGAACAGGGGGCGGGAGAAACATTCAGTACTTC
d_call: TRBD1
v_call: TRBV2
clone_size: few
j_call: TRBJ2-4
cdr3_length: 16

cdr3_aa: CASSVLRDTSYEQYF
cdr3_nt: TGTGCCAGCAGTGTACTCCGGGATACCTCCTACGAGCAGTACTTC
d_call: .
v_call: TRBV2
clone_size: few
j_call: TRBJ2-7
cdr3_length: 15

cdr3_aa: CASSSSRVSEQYF
cdr3_nt: TGTGCCAGCAGCTCATCGAGGGTTTCGGAGCAGTACTTC
d_call: .
v_call: TRBV7-6
clone_size: few
j_call: TRBJ2-7
cdr3_length: 13

cdr3_aa: CASSQGVGGGLRELFF
cdr3_nt: TGCGCCAGCAGCCAAGGTGTCGGGGGCGGCTTGCGGGAGCTGTTTTTT
d_call: .
v_call: TRBV4-1
clone_size: .
j_call: TRBJ2-2
cdr3_length: 16

cdr3_aa: CASSQIGGRYGYTF
cdr3_nt: TGCGCCAGCAGCCAGATCGGGGGACGCTATGGCTACACCTTC
d_call: .
v_call: TRBV4-1
clone_size: few
j_call: TRBJ1-2
cdr3_length: 14

cdr3_aa: CASSSLPLKSSYNEQFF
cdr3_nt: TGTGCCAGCAGCTCCCTCCCACTCAAGAGCTCCTACAATGAGCAGTTCTTC
d_call: .
v_call: TRBV11-2
clone_size: few
j_call: TRBJ2-1
cdr3_length: 17